These T cell receptor beta chains were read from a single sample in a study of CD8+ T cells in alopecia areata. Sequencing was performed with immunoSEQ multiplex PCR; in TCRdb, only in-frame clones are kept and a portion is missing. Here the sample spans some 170,000 clones, around 60% being singletons. The material sequenced was CD4+ T cells sorted from blood, taken at week 0. Every receptor here comes from a human donor with alopecia areata. Both conserved end residues are part of each CDR3. Each record gives: clone size, V gene, J gene, D gene, CDR3 DNA, CDR3 protein. D genes are given only for firm matches. Clone size is stated in some rows and not others, as once, few, many or a class when expanded.

NA	TRBV29-1	TRBJ1-2	NA	TGCAGCGTTGAACAGGGGTGGAACTATGGCTACACCTTC	CSVEQGWNYGYTF
once	TRBV6-5	TRBJ2-5	NA	TGTGCCAGCAGTCCCGGACCCTGGCTAGTCCAGTACTTC	CASSPGPWLVQYF
NA	TRBV18	TRBJ2-4	NA	TGTGCCAGCTCACTCTCCGGCAAACTAGCCAAAAACATTCAGTACTTC	CASSLSGKLAKNIQYF
NA	TRBV29-1	TRBJ1-2	NA	TGCAGCGTTGGTAATGATGGCTACACCTTC	CSVGNDGYTF
NA	TRBV28	TRBJ2-6	NA	TGTGCCAGCAGTTTCGACAACTCTGGGGCCAACGTCCTGACTTTC	CASSFDNSGANVLTF
NA	TRBV30	TRBJ1-4	NA	TGTGCCTGGAGTGACCCTATTCGGACAATCCGGACCGAAAAACTGTTTTTT	CAWSDPIRTIRTEKLFF
NA	TRBV7-2	TRBJ2-7	TRBD1	TGTGCCAGCAGCCGTTACCGACAGGGTGTGGGCGAGCAGTACTTC	CASSRYRQGVGEQYF
NA	TRBV19	TRBJ1-5	NA	TGTGCCAGTAGTATCCCGTCGGCCAATCAGCCCCAGCATTTT	CASSIPSANQPQHF
NA	TRBV30	TRBJ2-1	NA	TGTGCCTGGACCGGGACAAGGGGCCCCCGGGGGCAGTTCTTC	CAWTGTRGPRGQFF
NA	TRBV6-5	TRBJ1-1	NA	TGTGCCAGCAGTTACCCCCCAACGGCTTTCTTT	CASSYPPTAFF
once	TRBV29-1	TRBJ2-5	NA	TGCAGCGTTGGGGGTAGCCTCCAAGAGACCCAGTACTTC	CSVGGSLQETQYF
NA	TRBV2	TRBJ1-5	NA	TGTGCCAGCAGTTCCGGAGATCAGCCCCAGCATTTT	CASSSGDQPQHF
NA	TRBV4-1	TRBJ1-1	NA	TGCGCCAGCAGCCAAGGGGTGAACACTGAAGCTTTCTTT	CASSQGVNTEAFF
few	TRBV5-1	TRBJ1-5	TRBD1	TGCGCCAGCAGCGCCCAGGGGGGTCAGCCCCAGCATTTT	CASSAQGGQPQHF
NA	TRBV7-2	TRBJ1-2	TRBD1	TGTGCCAGCAGCGCGGACAGGGCTAACTATGGCTACACCTTC	CASSADRANYGYTF
NA	TRBV23-1	TRBJ1-5	NA	TGCGCCAGCATCCCATTTCGCGGGACAAGTGCCGGGCAGCCCCAGCATTTT	CASIPFRGTSAGQPQHF
NA	TRBV30	TRBJ2-2	NA	TGTGCCTGGAGGAGGGGCACCGGGGAGCTGTTTTTT	CAWRRGTGELFF
NA	TRBV25-1	TRBJ1-1	NA	TGTGCCAGCAGGGACAGACCGAACACTGAAGCTTTCTTT	CASRDRPNTEAFF
NA	TRBV29-1	TRBJ1-5	NA	TGCAGCGTGGCGGCATATAGCAATCAGCCCCAGCATTTT	CSVAAYSNQPQHF
NA	TRBV29-1	TRBJ1-2	TRBD1	TGCAGCGCCCTTGCACAGGGGAGCCTTAACTATGGCTACACCTTC	CSALAQGSLNYGYTF
NA	TRBV28	TRBJ1-2	NA	TGTGCCAGCAGTTCGGAGTATCATGGCTACACCTTC	CASSSEYHGYTF
NA	TRBV6-5	TRBJ1-6	TRBD1	TGTGCCAGCACAAAGCAGGGGGCAGGAAATTCACCCCTCCACTTT	CASTKQGAGNSPLHF
few	TRBV2	TRBJ2-5	NA	TGTGCCAGCAGTGAGGGAAGATGGGAGCAGTACTTC	CASSEGRWEQYF
NA	TRBV30	TRBJ2-2	NA	TGTGCCTGGAGTCACCCAGGGGCGATGATGACCGGGGAGCTGTTTTTT	CAWSHPGAMMTGELFF
NA	TRBV29-1	TRBJ2-3	NA	TGCAGCGTCGACACACGGGATACGCAGTATTTT	CSVDTRDTQYF
NA	TRBV29-1	TRBJ2-3	NA	TGCAGCGTTGAGAGTTGGGTTAGCACCAACACAGATACGCAGTATTTT	CSVESWVSTNTDTQYF
few	TRBV29-1	TRBJ2-3	TRBD2	TGCAGCGTCGGGACTAGCGGGAGCACAGATACGCAGTATTTT	CSVGTSGSTDTQYF
NA	TRBV7-9	TRBJ1-2	NA	TGTGCCAGCAGCAAGGTTGGGGGCACGAGGAACTATGGCTACACCTTC	CASSKVGGTRNYGYTF
NA	TRBV6-1	TRBJ1-2	TRBD1	TGTGCCAGCAGCCACGACAGGGGTCGGGGCTACACCTTC	CASSHDRGRGYTF
NA	TRBV7-9	TRBJ1-5	NA	TGTGCCAGCAGCTTAGATAGGGGGTCCAGCAATCAGCCCCAGCATTTT	CASSLDRGSSNQPQHF
NA	TRBV10-3	TRBJ2-5	TRBD2	TGTGCCATCAGTGCGGGAGGTGCCCACCCCCAAGAGACCCAGTACTTC	CAISAGGAHPQETQYF
NA	TRBV30	TRBJ1-1	NA	TGTGCCTGGAGGGTCGAGTTATCGCTATATGAAGCTTTCTTT	CAWRVELSLYEAFF
once	TRBV9	TRBJ2-3	TRBD2	TGTGCCAGCAGCGTAGTTTTTCTACTCGACGCGGGGGGCACAGATACGCAGTATTTT	CASSVVFLLDAGGTDTQYF
NA	TRBV6-6	TRBJ2-7	NA	TGTGCCAGCAGTTACCTGTCCAGCGACGAGCAGTACTTC	CASSYLSSDEQYF
few	TRBV29-1	TRBJ1-2	NA	TGCAGCGTTGGGAGGGACAAGTACCTTAACTATGGCTACACCTTC	CSVGRDKYLNYGYTF
NA	TRBV29-1	TRBJ2-2	TRBD1	TGCAGCGTGGGACAGGGGATCACCGGGGAGCTGTTTTTT	CSVGQGITGELFF
few	TRBV4-1	TRBJ2-2	NA	TGCGCCAGCAGCCAAGAGACCTATACCCCCACCGGGGAGCTGTTTTTT	CASSQETYTPTGELFF
NA	TRBV10-3	TRBJ2-3	NA	TGTGCCATCAGTGGTCGAGTAAGCACAGATACGCAGTATTTT	CAISGRVSTDTQYF
once	TRBV5-1	TRBJ2-2	TRBD1	TGCGCCAGCAGCCCGACCGGGACAGGGCAGGCCGGGGAGCTGTTTTTT	CASSPTGTGQAGELFF
few	TRBV6-1	TRBJ2-5	NA	TGTGCCAGCAGTTTAAATGCCGGGGACCAAGAGACCCAGTACTTC	CASSLNAGDQETQYF
NA	TRBV29-1	TRBJ2-7	TRBD2	TGCAGCGTTCTTATCGGACTAGCGGGATACGAGCAGTACTTC	CSVLIGLAGYEQYF
once	TRBV30	TRBJ2-7	NA	TGTGCCTGGAGGGGGCTCTACGAGCAGTACTTC	CAWRGLYEQYF
NA	TRBV7-8	TRBJ1-2	NA	TGTGCCAGCAGCTTAGGCGGGGGTGGCTACACCTTC	CASSLGGGGYTF
NA	TRBV5-6	TRBJ2-5	NA	TGTGCCAGCAGCTTGGAGCAGAGTCGGCAAGAGACCCAGTACTTC	CASSLEQSRQETQYF
NA	TRBV29-1	TRBJ1-1	TRBD1	TGCAGCGCGGGACGGGACAGGAGACAGAACACTGAAGCTTTCTTT	CSAGRDRRQNTEAFF
NA	TRBV7-2	TRBJ2-7	NA	TGTGCCAGCAGCTTCTCGACGGGTTCGGGCGAGCAGTACTTC	CASSFSTGSGEQYF
once	TRBV15	TRBJ1-2	TRBD1	TGTGCCACCAGCAGAGAGGACAGGGGGAACTATGGCTACACCTTC	CATSREDRGNYGYTF
NA	TRBV30	TRBJ2-7	NA	TGTGCCTGGAGTGGCAGGGGGGTTGCAGGCGAGCAGTACTTC	CAWSGRGVAGEQYF
NA	TRBV7-6	TRBJ2-3	NA	TGTGCCAGCAGCCCTTCTACAGATACGCAGTATTTT	CASSPSTDTQYF
NA	TRBV29-1	TRBJ2-3	TRBD1	TGCAGCGCCGGGACAGGCCCGTTCACAGATACGCAGTATTTT	CSAGTGPFTDTQYF
NA	TRBV27	TRBJ2-3	NA	TGTGCCAGCAGAACCCTAATTCGACAAGGGTCGAAGAGCACAGATACGCAGTATTTT	CASRTLIRQGSKSTDTQYF
NA	TRBV30	TRBJ2-1	NA	TGTGCCTGGAGTGTAGGCCAGATTAGCTCCTACAATGAGCAGTTCTTC	CAWSVGQISSYNEQFF
NA	TRBV5-1	TRBJ1-1	NA	TGCGCCACCCGAAATGGACAAGCCAACACTGAAGCTTTCTTT	CATRNGQANTEAFF
once	TRBV14	TRBJ2-7	NA	TGTGCCAGCAGCCTGTCCCCCTACGAGCAGTACTTC	CASSLSPYEQYF
NA	TRBV30	TRBJ1-2	NA	TGTGCCTGGTCGTCGAGGGGGTTATCCTATGGCTACACCTTC	CAWSSRGLSYGYTF